This is a list of T cell receptor beta chains from one sample in a study of cytomegalovirus exposure and HLA in healthy donors. Profiled with immunoSEQ multiplex PCR; TCRdb holds only in-frame clones, not every one. The data contain about 150,000 clones, approximately 86% of them singletons. The sample was PBMCs. The receptors derive from a man between 18 and 29 years old in good health and CMV-seropositive. Both conserved end residues are part of each CDR3. The D gene is left open where the match is weak. Part of the rows lack a size; the others show once, few, many or a class for expanded clones.

J | V | size | D | CDR3 | DNA
TRBJ2-1 | TRBV2 | NA | TRBD2 | CASRERGSYNEQFF | TGTGCCAGCAGGGAGCGGGGCTCCTACAATGAGCAGTTCTTC
TRBJ2-7 | TRBV6-5 | NA | NA | CASSPEGWEQYF | TGTGCCAGCAGTCCAGAGGGCTGGGAGCAGTACTTC
TRBJ2-1 | TRBV5-8 | NA | NA | CASSPQEQFF | TGTGCCAGCAGCCCTCAGGAGCAGTTCTTC
TRBJ2-7 | TRBV18 | NA | NA | CASSPPSRDSYEQYF | TGTGCCAGCTCACCACCGTCCAGGGACTCCTACGAGCAGTACTTC
TRBJ2-7 | TRBV27 | NA | NA | CASSPAGGAPYEQYF | TGTGCCAGCAGTCCAGCTGGGGGGGCGCCCTACGAGCAGTACTTC
TRBJ2-2 | TRBV28 | NA | NA | CASSLSGDTGELFF | TGTGCCAGCAGTTTATCGGGGGACACCGGGGAGCTGTTTTTT
TRBJ1-4 | TRBV11-2 | NA | TRBD1 | CASSLTVGTGEKLFF | TGTGCCAGCAGCTTAACAGTCGGGACAGGCGAAAAACTGTTTTTT
TRBJ1-2 | TRBV4-1 | many | NA | CASSQDGKQARQGYTF | TGCGCCAGCAGCCAAGATGGTAAGCAGGCCAGACAGGGCTACACCTTC
TRBJ2-5 | TRBV6-5 | NA | NA | CASSDGGGWETQYF | TGTGCCAGCAGTGACGGAGGGGGCTGGGAGACCCAGTACTTC
TRBJ1-5 | TRBV7-9 | NA | NA | CASSLAGGPNQPQHF | TGTGCCAGCAGCTTAGCGGGAGGACCCAATCAGCCCCAGCATTTT
TRBJ2-7 | TRBV7-2 | NA | NA | CASSLEGTSYEQYF | TGTGCCAGCAGCTTAGAGGGGACTTCCTACGAGCAGTACTTC
TRBJ2-4 | TRBV6-6 | once | NA | CASEEGGTKNIQYF | TGTGCCAGCGAAGAGGGAGGGACAAAAAACATTCAGTACTTC
TRBJ1-2 | TRBV5-4 | NA | TRBD1 | CASSPDRVGGYTF | TGTGCCAGCAGCCCGGACAGGGTTGGCGGCTACACCTTC
TRBJ2-7 | TRBV19 | NA | NA | CARRQRLSYEQYF | TGTGCCAGACGACAGAGGCTAAGCTACGAGCAGTACTTC
TRBJ2-5 | TRBV18 | NA | TRBD1 | CASSPLRLGQGGQTQYF | TGTGCCAGCTCACCACTGCGGCTGGGACAGGGAGGTCAGACCCAGTACTTC
TRBJ2-7 | TRBV7-9 | NA | TRBD2 | CASSLAGREGQFEQYF | TGTGCCAGCAGCTTAGCGGGGCGGGAGGGCCAGTTCGAGCAGTACTTC
TRBJ2-2 | TRBV5-4 | NA | NA | CASSPRREGTGELFF | TGTGCCAGCAGCCCTCGGCGGGAAGGCACCGGGGAGCTGTTTTTT
TRBJ1-5 | TRBV4-3 | NA | NA | CASSQAAGNFDQPQHF | TGCGCCAGCAGCCAAGCCGCGGGGAATTTCGATCAGCCCCAGCATTTT
TRBJ2-3 | TRBV7-9 | NA | TRBD2 | CASSLVAGRSTQYF | TGTGCCAGCAGCTTAGTAGCGGGACGTAGTACGCAGTATTTT
TRBJ1-5 | TRBV18 | NA | NA | CASSPPWTPNQPQHF | TGTGCCAGCTCACCACCGTGGACACCTAATCAGCCCCAGCATTTT
TRBJ2-3 | TRBV6-6 | once | NA | CASSYSRGASTDTQYF | TGTGCCAGCAGTTACTCACGGGGGGCTAGCACAGATACGCAGTATTTT
TRBJ2-7 | TRBV9 | NA | TRBD1 | CASSVGTGMYEQYF | TGTGCCAGCAGCGTGGGGACAGGGATGTACGAGCAGTACTTC
TRBJ2-7 | TRBV11-2 | NA | TRBD2 | CASSPRRTSAISEQYF | TGTGCCAGCAGCCCTCGTCGGACTAGCGCAATTAGCGAGCAGTACTTC
TRBJ1-5 | TRBV19 | once | NA | CASSMVSKGGGNQPQHF | TGTGCCAGTAGTATGGTCTCCAAAGGAGGGGGCAATCAGCCCCAGCATTTT
TRBJ1-2 | TRBV12-5 | NA | NA | CASGKDRLHGYTF | TGTGCTAGTGGCAAAGACAGGCTTCATGGCTACACCTTC
TRBJ1-4 | TRBV7-3 | NA | NA | CASSPTLAGLRSVNEKLFF | TGTGCCAGCAGCCCAACCCTGGCCGGCCTGCGGTCGGTAAATGAAAAACTGTTTTTT
TRBJ1-1 | TRBV5-6 | NA | TRBD1 | CASRGTGRATEAFF | TGTGCCAGCAGGGGGACAGGGAGGGCCACTGAAGCTTTCTTT
TRBJ2-1 | TRBV6-5 | NA | NA | CASRRTAAGNEQFF | TGTGCCAGCAGACGGACGGCGGCGGGCAATGAGCAGTTCTTC
TRBJ2-7 | TRBV19 | NA | TRBD1 | CASSRDRYSYEQYF | TGTGCCAGTAGTCGGGACAGGTATTCCTACGAGCAGTACTTC
TRBJ1-2 | TRBV7-9 | NA | TRBD1 | CASSFNSGTGGANYGYTF | TGTGCCAGCAGCTTTAACTCCGGGACAGGGGGTGCTAACTATGGCTACACCTTC
TRBJ1-2 | TRBV6-5 | NA | TRBD1 | CAARTGLWSGYTF | TGTGCCGCGAGGACAGGGCTTTGGTCTGGCTACACCTTC
TRBJ1-1 | TRBV6-5 | NA | NA | CASSSFGGGNTEAFF | TGTGCCAGCAGTTCCTTCGGGGGTGGGAACACTGAAGCTTTCTTT
TRBJ1-1 | TRBV7-2 | few | NA | CASSRRAGNTEAFF | TGTGCCAGCAGCCGTCGGGCGGGGAACACTGAAGCTTTCTTT
TRBJ2-7 | TRBV5-4 | few | NA | CASSWPEGSTAEQYF | TGTGCCAGCAGCTGGCCAGAGGGATCGACGGCCGAGCAGTACTTC
TRBJ1-2 | TRBV5-4 | NA | NA | CASSRDRGYGYTF | TGTGCCAGCAGCCGGGATCGGGGGTATGGCTACACCTTC
TRBJ2-3 | TRBV6-5 | NA | TRBD2 | CASTTWGAGAGTQYF | TGTGCCAGCACCACATGGGGAGCGGGAGCTGGTACGCAGTATTTT
TRBJ2-1 | TRBV5-1 | NA | TRBD2 | CASSLEASGAIEQFF | TGCGCCAGCAGCTTGGAGGCTAGCGGCGCAATTGAGCAGTTCTTC
TRBJ2-7 | TRBV28 | NA | NA | CASSLPPGTNYEQYF | TGTGCCAGCAGTTTACCCCCGGGGACAAACTACGAGCAGTACTTC
TRBJ2-5 | TRBV29-1 | once | TRBD2 | CSVEDSGTSGRSWAQYF | TGCAGCGTTGAAGATTCCGGGACTAGCGGGAGGAGTTGGGCCCAGTACTTC
TRBJ1-1 | TRBV29-1 | NA | NA | CSVALMNTEAFF | TGCAGCGTTGCCTTAATGAACACTGAAGCTTTCTTT
TRBJ1-1 | TRBV7-9 | NA | NA | CASSLGPGEAFF | TGTGCCAGCAGCTTAGGACCAGGGGAAGCTTTCTTT
TRBJ2-7 | TRBV6-5 | once | NA | CASRRVRGEQYF | TGTGCCAGCAGGCGCGTCAGGGGCGAGCAGTACTTC
TRBJ2-7 | TRBV27 | NA | TRBD1 | CASSLSRGSYEQYF | TGTGCCAGCAGTTTATCCAGGGGGTCCTACGAGCAGTACTTC
TRBJ2-1 | TRBV7-3 | NA | TRBD2 | CASSSLAGTYNEQFF | TGTGCCAGCAGCTCCTTAGCGGGAACCTACAATGAGCAGTTCTTC
TRBJ1-3 | TRBV15 | NA | NA | CATSRGTGETSGNTIYF | TGTGCCACCAGCAGAGGGACGGGAGAGACCTCTGGAAACACCATATATTTT
TRBJ2-1 | TRBV5-6 | NA | NA | CASSHNHARDNEQFF | TGTGCCAGCAGTCACAATCACGCTCGGGACAATGAGCAGTTCTTC
TRBJ1-6 | TRBV7-8 | few | TRBD1 | CASGQENSPLHF | TGTGCCAGCGGACAGGAAAATTCACCCCTCCACTTT
TRBJ2-7 | TRBV18 | NA | TRBD2 | CASSPLGRGIPGEQYF | TGTGCCAGCTCACCACTGGGGCGGGGGATCCCCGGCGAGCAGTACTTC
TRBJ2-7 | TRBV7-2 | NA | TRBD1 | CASSLGGTGGNEQYF | TGTGCCAGCAGCTTAGGGGGGACAGGGGGAAACGAGCAGTACTTC
TRBJ2-1 | TRBV6-5 | NA | TRBD2 | CASNPRLAGGNEQFF | TGTGCCAGCAACCCTAGACTAGCGGGAGGTAATGAGCAGTTCTTC
TRBJ1-2 | TRBV6-5 | NA | NA | CASTGDSSNYGYTF | TGTGCCAGCACCGGGGATTCGTCGAACTATGGCTACACCTTC